This T cell receptor beta chain was sequenced for a study of CD8 T cells in ankylosing spondylitis. Findings and limits, study-wide: There was a TCR beta motif, made of several highly homologous variants, that appeared characteristic of ankylosing spondylitis blood. Disease-linked clones reportedly showed significant enrichment in matched ankylosing spondylitis synovial fluid.

This clonotype was seen a handful of times. The antigen is unknown. The TCR beta libraries were generated through quantitative 5'-RACE incorporating molecular barcodes. TCRdb ran MiXCR on the 5' RACE reads and lists one entry per CDR3 protein. The data contain about 540,000 distinct CDR3 sequences, 12% of them singletons. In germline, CDR1 is PRHDT, CDR2 FYEKMQ (reference sequence). Trimming at V came to 3 bases and at J to 6 bases, leaving 2 bases not matched to a gene. The CDR3 loop spans 14 amino acids. The sequence came from a male donor with ankylosing spondylitis. The V call is TRBV13, the J call TRBJ2-1, with 10 positions matching TRBD2. Sequenced material: blood, either unsorted or a sorted T cell fraction (not recorded which). The CDR3 is CASSFSSGSNEQFF. CDR3 in DNA: TGTGCCAGCAGCTTTTCTAGCGGGAGCAATGAGCAGTTCTTC. Variable domain in full (rest from reference TRBV13 and TRBJ2-1): AAGVIQSPRHLIKEKRETATLKCYPIPRHDTVYWYQQGPGQDPQFLISFYEKMQSDKGSIPDRFSAQQFSDYHSELNMSSLELGDSALYFCASSFSSGSNEQFFGPGTRLTVL.